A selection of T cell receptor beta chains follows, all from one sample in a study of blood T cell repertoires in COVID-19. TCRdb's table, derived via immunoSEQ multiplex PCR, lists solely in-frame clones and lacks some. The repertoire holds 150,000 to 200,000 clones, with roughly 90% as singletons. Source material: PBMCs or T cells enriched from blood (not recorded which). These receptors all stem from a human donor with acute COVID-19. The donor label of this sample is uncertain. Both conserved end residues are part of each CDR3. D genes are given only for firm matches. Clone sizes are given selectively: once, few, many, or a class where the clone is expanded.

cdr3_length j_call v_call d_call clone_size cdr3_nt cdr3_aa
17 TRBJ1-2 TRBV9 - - TGTGCCAGCAGCGTAGCTTATGGGTCAGCGACTAACTATGGCTACACCTTC CASSVAYGSATNYGYTF
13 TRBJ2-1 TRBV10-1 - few TGCGCCAGCAGTGAGACAGTATACAATGAGCAGTTCTTC CASSETVYNEQFF
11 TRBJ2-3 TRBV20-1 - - TGCAGTGCAACAGTCGTTGATACGCAGTATTTT CSATVVDTQYF
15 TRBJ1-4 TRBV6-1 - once TGTGCCAGCAGTGAAGCGTTGGGGGCTAGGGAAAAACTGTTTTTT CASSEALGAREKLFF
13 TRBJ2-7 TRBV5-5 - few TGTGCCACCCACAGGGAACCTTCCTACGAGCAGTACTTC CATHREPSYEQYF
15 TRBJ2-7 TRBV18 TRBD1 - TGTGCCAGCTCACCAACGGGACAGGGACTCTACGAGCAGTACTTC CASSPTGQGLYEQYF
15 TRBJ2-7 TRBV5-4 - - TGTGCCAGCAGCGGGAGGCAGGGGGACTTCTACGAGCAGTACTTC CASSGRQGDFYEQYF
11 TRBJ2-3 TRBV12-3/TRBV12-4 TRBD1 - TGTGCCAGCAGTCTGGGGACAGGACGGTATTTT CASSLGTGRYF
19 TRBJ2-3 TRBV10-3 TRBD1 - TGTGCCATCAGAGACCCCGGAACAGGGGGGACCTCTAACACAGATACGCAGTATTTT CAIRDPGTGGTSNTDTQYF
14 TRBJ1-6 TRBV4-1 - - TGCGCCAGCAGCCAAGGACACTATAATTCACCCCTCCACTTT CASSQGHYNSPLHF
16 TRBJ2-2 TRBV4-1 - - TGCGCCAGCACCCTAGAGATAGCGGCCAACACCGGGGAGCTGTTTTTT CASTLEIAANTGELFF
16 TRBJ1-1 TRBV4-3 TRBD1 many TGCGCCAGCAGCCAAGACCGACAGGGGGCAAGCTTTTGGGCTTTCTTT CASSQDRQGASFWAFF
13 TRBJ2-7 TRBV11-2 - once TGTGCCAGCAGTTCGACAAGAGTTCTCAGGCAGTACTTC CASSSTRVLRQYF
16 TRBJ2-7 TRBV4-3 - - TGCGCCAGCAGCCTACTGGGGGGGCAGGGAGTTGGCGAGCAGTACTTC CASSLLGGQGVGEQYF
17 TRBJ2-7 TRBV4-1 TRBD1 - TGCGCCAGCAGCCAAGATAGGACAGGGACCGAGTCCTACGAGCAGTACTTC CASSQDRTGTESYEQYF
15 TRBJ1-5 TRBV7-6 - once TGTGCCAGCAGCTTAGCGTCAGGCCCTCATCAGCCCCAGCATTTT CASSLASGPHQPQHF
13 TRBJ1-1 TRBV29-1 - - TGCAGCGTTGAAGATCGGCAGGGTACCGCAGCTTTCTTT CSVEDRQGTAAFF
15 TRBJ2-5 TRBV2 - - TGTGCCAGCAGTGAACGCGCTAGTAGAGGGGAGACCCAGTACTTC CASSERASRGETQYF
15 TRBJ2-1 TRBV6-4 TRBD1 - TGTGCCAGCAGTGCCTCTTTTATGACAGGGAATGAGCAGTTCTTC CASSASFMTGNEQFF
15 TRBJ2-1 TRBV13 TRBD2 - TGTGCCAGCAGCTTTGGACTAGGTACCTACAATGAGCAGTTCTTC CASSFGLGTYNEQFF
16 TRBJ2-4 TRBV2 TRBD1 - TGTGCCAGCAGTGGAGGGGGCAGGTGGGCCAAAAACATTCAGTACTTC CASSGGGRWAKNIQYF
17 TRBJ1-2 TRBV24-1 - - TGTGCCACCAGTGAGAATAAGTTGGGGGCAATTAACTATGGCTACACCTTC CATSENKLGAINYGYTF
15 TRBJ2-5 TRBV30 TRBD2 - TGTGCCTGGAGTTTTCTCGGGGGGGCCTTGGAGACCCAGTACTTC CAWSFLGGALETQYF
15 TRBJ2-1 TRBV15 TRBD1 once TGTGCCACCAGCCCAACAGGGGCACCCTACAATGAGCAGTTCTTC CATSPTGAPYNEQFF
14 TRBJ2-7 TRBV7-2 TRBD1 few TGTGCCAGCAGCCAAGGGACAGGCGGCTACGAGCAGTACTTC CASSQGTGGYEQYF
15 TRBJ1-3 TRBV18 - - TGTGCCAGCTCGGAGAGTCCCATCTCTGGAAACACCATATATTTT CASSESPISGNTIYF
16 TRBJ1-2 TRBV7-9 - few TGTGCCAGCAGCTCGATAACAGTATCTCTCAGGAATGGCTACACCTTC CASSSITVSLRNGYTF
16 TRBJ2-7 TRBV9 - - TGTGCCAGCAGCGTAGAGGGAGGTCTAAGGCGGGACGAGCAGTACTTC CASSVEGGLRRDEQYF
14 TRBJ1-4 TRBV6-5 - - TGTGCCAGCAGCAAACAGGGAGTTAATGAAAAACTGTTTTTT CASSKQGVNEKLFF
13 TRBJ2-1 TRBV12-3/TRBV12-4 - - TGTGCCAGCAGCCTAACCTCGGCGGGGGAGCAGTTCTTC CASSLTSAGEQFF
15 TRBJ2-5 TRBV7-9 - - TGTGCCAGCAGCGCAGAGGAACTTAGGGGAGAGACCCAGTACTTC CASSAEELRGETQYF
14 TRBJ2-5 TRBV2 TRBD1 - TGTGCCAGCAGGGACGACAGGGACCGTGAGACCCAGTACTTC CASRDDRDRETQYF
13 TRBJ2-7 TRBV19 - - TGTGCCAGCCGCCGGACAGACTCCTACGAGCAGTACTTC CASRRTDSYEQYF
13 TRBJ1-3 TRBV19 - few TGTGCCAGTAGTGGGGCAGTCGGAAACACCATATATTTT CASSGAVGNTIYF
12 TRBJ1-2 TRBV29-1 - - TGCAGCGTTGGGGGCCCGGTGTATGGCTACACCTTC CSVGGPVYGYTF
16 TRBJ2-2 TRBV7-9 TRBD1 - TGTGCCAGCAGCTTACCGGGACAGGGGAACACCGGGGAGCTGTTTTTT CASSLPGQGNTGELFF
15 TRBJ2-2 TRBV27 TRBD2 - TGTGCCACGGGACTAGCGGGGGCGAACACCGGGGAGCTGTTTTTT CATGLAGANTGELFF
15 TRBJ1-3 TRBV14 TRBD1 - TGTGCCAGCAGCCTAGACAGGGGGCCTGGAAACACCATATATTTT CASSLDRGPGNTIYF
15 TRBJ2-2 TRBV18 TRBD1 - TGTGCCAGCTCACCAAGGCAGGGGGACACCGGGGAGCTGTTTTTT CASSPRQGDTGELFF
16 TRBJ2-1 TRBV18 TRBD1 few TGTGCCAGCTCACCCAGGCCCGGGACAGATAGCAATGAGCAGTTCTTC CASSPRPGTDSNEQFF
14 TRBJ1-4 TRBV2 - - TGTGCCAGCAGTGTGGCAGGGGCGTTGCAAAAACTGTTTTTT CASSVAGALQKLFF
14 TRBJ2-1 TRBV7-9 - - TGTGCCAGCGTGTTCTATGGGGAGGTGGCTGAGCAGTTCTTC CASVFYGEVAEQFF
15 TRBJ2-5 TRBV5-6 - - TGTGCCAGCAGCTTGAACCCGGGCGGGGTGGAGACCCAGTACTTC CASSLNPGGVETQYF
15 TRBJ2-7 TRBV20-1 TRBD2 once TGCAGTGCTAGTCAAGCGGGGGAAGCGTCCTACGAGCAGTACTTC CSASQAGEASYEQYF
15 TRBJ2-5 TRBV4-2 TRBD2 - TGTGCCAGCAGCCTCGTAGCGGGGGGACAAGAGACCCAGTACTTC CASSLVAGGQETQYF
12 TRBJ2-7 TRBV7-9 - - TGTGCCAGCACCGCGGGGTCCTACGAGCAGTACTTC CASTAGSYEQYF
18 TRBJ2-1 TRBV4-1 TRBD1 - TGCGCCAGCAGCCAGACCTTCCTGCGCAGGGGGTCCTACAATGAGCAGTTCTTC CASSQTFLRRGSYNEQFF
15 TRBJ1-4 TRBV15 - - TGTGCCACCAGCAGAGACAGGTCTTTAAGTGGTGGACTGTTTTTT CATSRDRSLSGGLFF
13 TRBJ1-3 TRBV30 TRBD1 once TGTGCCTCTGCGGGACAGGGGGCTTACACCATATATTTT CASAGQGAYTIYF
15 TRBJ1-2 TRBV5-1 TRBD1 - TGCGCCAGCAGCTTGTCAGGGGGCCGGGTCTATGGCTACACCTTC CASSLSGGRVYGYTF
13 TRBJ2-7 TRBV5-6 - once TGTGCCAGCAGCCCGGGACTGACCTACGAGCAGTACTTC CASSPGLTYEQYF
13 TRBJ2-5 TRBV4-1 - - TGCGCCAGCAGCCGGACACTTGAAGAGACCCAGTACTTC CASSRTLEETQYF
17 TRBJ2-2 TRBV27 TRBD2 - TGTGCCAGCGGCGCACTTTCTAGCGGGGGGGCCGGCGGGGAGCTGTTTTTT CASGALSSGGAGGELFF
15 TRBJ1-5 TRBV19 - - TGTGCCAGTAGTATGACAGCTCTTAGCAATCAGCCCCAGCATTTT CASSMTALSNQPQHF
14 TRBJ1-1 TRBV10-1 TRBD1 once TGCGCCAGCACATCGGGACAGAGTAACACTGAAGCTTTCTTT CASTSGQSNTEAFF